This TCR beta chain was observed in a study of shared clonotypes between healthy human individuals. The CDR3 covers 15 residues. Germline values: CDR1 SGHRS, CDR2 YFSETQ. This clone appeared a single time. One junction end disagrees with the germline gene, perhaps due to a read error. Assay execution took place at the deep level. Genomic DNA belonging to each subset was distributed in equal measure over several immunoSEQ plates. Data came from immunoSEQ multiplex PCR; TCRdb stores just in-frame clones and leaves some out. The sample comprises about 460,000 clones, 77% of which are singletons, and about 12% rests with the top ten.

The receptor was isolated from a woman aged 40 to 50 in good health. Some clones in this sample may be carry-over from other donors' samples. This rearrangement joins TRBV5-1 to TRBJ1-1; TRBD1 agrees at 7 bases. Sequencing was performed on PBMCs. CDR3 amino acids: CAGSLNRQGGTEAFF. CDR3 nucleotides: TGCGCCGGCAGCTTGAACCGACAGGGAGGGACTGAAGCTTTCTTT.